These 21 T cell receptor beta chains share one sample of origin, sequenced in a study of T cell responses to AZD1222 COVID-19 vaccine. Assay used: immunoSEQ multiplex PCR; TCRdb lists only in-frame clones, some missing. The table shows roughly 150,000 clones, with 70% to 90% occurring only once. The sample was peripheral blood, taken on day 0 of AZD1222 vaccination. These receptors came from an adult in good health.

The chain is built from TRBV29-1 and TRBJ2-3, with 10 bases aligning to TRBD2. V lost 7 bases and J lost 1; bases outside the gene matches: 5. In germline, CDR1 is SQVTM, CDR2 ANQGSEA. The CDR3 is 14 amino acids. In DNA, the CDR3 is TGCAGCGCCTGGACTAGCGGTCGCACAGATACGCAGTATTTT. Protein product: CSAWTSGRTDTQYF.

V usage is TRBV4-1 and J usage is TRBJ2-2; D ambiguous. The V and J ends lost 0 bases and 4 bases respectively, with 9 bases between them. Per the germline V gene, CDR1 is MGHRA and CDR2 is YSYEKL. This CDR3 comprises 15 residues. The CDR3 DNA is TGCGCCAGCAGCCAAGAAGGGCAGAGCACCGGGGAGCTGTTTTTT. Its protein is CASSQEGQSTGELFF.

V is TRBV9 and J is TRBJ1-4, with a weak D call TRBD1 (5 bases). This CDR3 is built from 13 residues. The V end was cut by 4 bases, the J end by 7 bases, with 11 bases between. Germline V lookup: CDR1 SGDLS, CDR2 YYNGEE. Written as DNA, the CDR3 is TGTGCCAGCAGCCGCGGTGGGGGTGAAAAACTGTTTTTT. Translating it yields CASSRGGGEKLFF.

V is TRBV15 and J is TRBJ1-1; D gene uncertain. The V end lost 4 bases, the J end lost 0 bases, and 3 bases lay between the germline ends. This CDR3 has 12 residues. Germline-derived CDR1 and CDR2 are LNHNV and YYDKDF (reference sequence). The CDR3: CATSTMNTEAFF. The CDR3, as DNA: TGTGCCACCAGCACGATGAACACTGAAGCTTTCTTT.

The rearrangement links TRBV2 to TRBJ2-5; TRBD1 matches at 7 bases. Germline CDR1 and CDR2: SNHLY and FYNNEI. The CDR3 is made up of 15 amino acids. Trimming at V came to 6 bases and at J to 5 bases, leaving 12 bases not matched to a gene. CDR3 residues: CASRKGQAATETQYF. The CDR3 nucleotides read TGTGCCAGCAGAAAAGGACAGGCGGCGACGGAGACCCAGTACTTC.

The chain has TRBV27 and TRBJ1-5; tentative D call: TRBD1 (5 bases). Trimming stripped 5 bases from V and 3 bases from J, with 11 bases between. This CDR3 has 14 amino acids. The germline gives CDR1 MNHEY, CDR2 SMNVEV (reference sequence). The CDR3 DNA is TGTGCCAGCAGTAAAAGGGGTTCCAATCAGCCCCAGCATTTT. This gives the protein CASSKRGSNQPQHF.

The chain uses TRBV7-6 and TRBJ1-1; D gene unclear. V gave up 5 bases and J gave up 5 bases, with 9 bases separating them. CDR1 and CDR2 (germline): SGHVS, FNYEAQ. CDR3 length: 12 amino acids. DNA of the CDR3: TGTGCCAGCAGCCCCTCGGGGACTGAAGCTTTCTTT. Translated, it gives CASSPSGTEAFF.

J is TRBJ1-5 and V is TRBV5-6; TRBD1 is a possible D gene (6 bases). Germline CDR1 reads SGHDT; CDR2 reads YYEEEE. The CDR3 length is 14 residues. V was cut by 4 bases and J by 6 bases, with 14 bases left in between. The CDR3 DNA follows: TGTGCCAGCAGCGCCGCGGGGGCAGCTCAGCCCCAGCATTTT. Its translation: CASSAAGAAQPQHF.

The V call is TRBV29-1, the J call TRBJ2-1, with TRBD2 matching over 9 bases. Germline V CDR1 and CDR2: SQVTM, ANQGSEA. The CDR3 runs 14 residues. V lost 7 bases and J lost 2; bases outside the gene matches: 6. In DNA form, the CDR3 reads TGCAGCGGTGAGGAGCGGGGGGCCTACAATGAGCAGTTCTTC. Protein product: CSGEERGAYNEQFF.

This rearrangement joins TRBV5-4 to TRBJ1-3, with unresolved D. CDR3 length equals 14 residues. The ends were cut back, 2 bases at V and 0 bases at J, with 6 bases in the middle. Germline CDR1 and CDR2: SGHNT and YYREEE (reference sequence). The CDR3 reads CASSFLGSGNTIYF. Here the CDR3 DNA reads TGTGCCAGCAGCTTTTTAGGCTCTGGAAACACCATATATTTT.

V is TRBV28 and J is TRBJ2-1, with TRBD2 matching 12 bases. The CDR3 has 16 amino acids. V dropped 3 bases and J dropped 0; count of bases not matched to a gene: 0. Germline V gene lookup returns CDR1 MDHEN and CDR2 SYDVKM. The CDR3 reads CASSLTSGGSYNEQFF. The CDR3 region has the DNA TGTGCCAGCAGTTTGACTAGCGGGGGCTCCTACAATGAGCAGTTCTTC.

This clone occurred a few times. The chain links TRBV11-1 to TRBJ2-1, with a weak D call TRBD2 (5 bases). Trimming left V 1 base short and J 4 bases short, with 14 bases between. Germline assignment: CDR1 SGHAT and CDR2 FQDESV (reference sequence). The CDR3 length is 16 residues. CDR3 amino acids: CASSLESTGFYNEQFF. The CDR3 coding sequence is TGTGCCAGCAGCTTAGAGTCTACGGGGTTTTACAATGAGCAGTTCTTC.

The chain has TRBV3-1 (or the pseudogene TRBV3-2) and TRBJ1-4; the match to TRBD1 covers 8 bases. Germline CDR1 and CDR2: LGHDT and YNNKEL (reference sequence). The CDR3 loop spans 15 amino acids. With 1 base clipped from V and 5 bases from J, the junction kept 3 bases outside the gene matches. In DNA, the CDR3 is TGTGCCAGCAGCCAAGGGGACAGGTGGAATGAAAAACTGTTTTTT. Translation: CASSQGDRWNEKLFF.

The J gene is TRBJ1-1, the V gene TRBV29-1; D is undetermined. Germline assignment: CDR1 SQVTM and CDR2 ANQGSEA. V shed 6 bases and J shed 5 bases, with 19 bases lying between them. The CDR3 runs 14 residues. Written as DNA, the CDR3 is TGCAGCGTCGGCGGCTCTCAGGTACGGACTGAAGCTTTCTTT. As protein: CSVGGSQVRTEAFF.

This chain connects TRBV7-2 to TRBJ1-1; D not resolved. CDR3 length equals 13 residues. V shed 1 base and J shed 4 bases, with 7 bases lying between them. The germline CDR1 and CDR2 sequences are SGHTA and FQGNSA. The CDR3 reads CASSLGLGTEAFF. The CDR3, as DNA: TGTGCCAGCAGCTTAGGCCTCGGCACTGAAGCTTTCTTT.

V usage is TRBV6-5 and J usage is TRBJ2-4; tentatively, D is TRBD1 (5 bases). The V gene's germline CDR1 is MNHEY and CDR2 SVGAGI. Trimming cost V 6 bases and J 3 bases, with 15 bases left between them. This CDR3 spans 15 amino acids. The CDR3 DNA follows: TGTGCCAGCAGCGTCAAGGGGTTCGACAAAAACATTCAGTACTTC. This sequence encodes CASSVKGFDKNIQYF.

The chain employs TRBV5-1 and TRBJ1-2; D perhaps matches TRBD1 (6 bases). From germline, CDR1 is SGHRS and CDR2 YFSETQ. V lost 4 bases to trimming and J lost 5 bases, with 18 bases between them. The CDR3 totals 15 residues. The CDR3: CASSPRTATSYGYTF. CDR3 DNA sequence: TGCGCCAGCAGCCCCAGGACAGCAACCTCTTATGGCTACACCTTC.

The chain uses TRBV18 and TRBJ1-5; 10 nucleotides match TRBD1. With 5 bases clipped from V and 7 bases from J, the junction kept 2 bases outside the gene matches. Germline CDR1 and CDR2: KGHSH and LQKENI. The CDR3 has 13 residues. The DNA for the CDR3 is TGTGCCAGCTCAACGGACAGGGGGCAGCCCCAGCATTTT. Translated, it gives CASSTDRGQPQHF.

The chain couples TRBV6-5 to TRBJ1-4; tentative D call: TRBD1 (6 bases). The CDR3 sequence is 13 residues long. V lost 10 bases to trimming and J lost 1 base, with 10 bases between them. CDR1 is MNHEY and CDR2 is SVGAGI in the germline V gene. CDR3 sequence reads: CATQGRTNEKLFF. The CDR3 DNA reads TGTGCCACACAGGGTCGAACTAATGAAAAACTGTTTTTT.

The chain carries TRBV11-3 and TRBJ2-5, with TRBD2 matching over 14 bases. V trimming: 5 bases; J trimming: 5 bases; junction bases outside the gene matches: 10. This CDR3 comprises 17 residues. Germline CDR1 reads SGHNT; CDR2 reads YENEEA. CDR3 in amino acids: CASSPGTSGGNGETQYF. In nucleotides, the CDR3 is TGTGCCAGCAGCCCGGGGACTAGCGGGGGCAATGGGGAGACCCAGTACTTC.

CDR3 sequence reads: CASSLRALGTRSSPLHF. In DNA form, the CDR3 reads TGTGCCAGCAGCTTACGGGCTTTGGGGACTCGAAGTTCACCCCTCCACTTT. The chain has TRBV7-2 and TRBJ1-6; D might be TRBD1 (5 bases). The CDR3 extends over 17 amino acids. The V gene lost 2 bases and the J gene lost 9 bases, with 20 bases spanning the gap. The germline gives CDR1 SGHTA, CDR2 FQGNSA.